These 18 T cell receptor beta chains were all obtained from the same sample, sequenced in a study of low-dose radiotherapy and immunotherapy resistance in tumors. Time point reported: before trial treatment. It was with a constant-region primer and a V-primer adapter that TCRs were amplified over around 18 PCR cycles. TCRdb re-called the reads with MiXCR, one entry per CDR3 protein. The data contain some 45,000 distinct CDR3 sequences, approximately 10% of them singletons. The sample here was PBMCs, taken before treatment. These TCRs come from a female donor with ovarian cancer.

At least ten counts were recorded for this clonotype. The chain combines TRBV12-3 or TRBV12-4 with TRBJ1-1, with 8 bases fitting TRBD1. The ends lost 8 bases at V and 4 bases at J; junction bases unmatched: 9. The length of the CDR3 is 14 residues. The DNA for the CDR3 is TGTGCCAGCCGTCAAGACAGGGGAAGCACTGAAGCTTTCTTT. Its translation is CASRQDRGSTEAFF.

This clonotype was counted ten times or more. The V and J genes are TRBV28 and TRBJ2-7, with 9 bases aligning to TRBD1. The J segment lost 3 bases and the V segment lost 2 bases, leaving 11 bases of the junction unmatched. CDR3 length: 17 amino acids. Germline CDR1 reads MDHEN; CDR2 reads SYDVKM. The DNA of the CDR3 is TGTGCCAGCAGTTTAGGGAAAAGGACAGGGGCCTACTACGAGCAGTACTTC. Amino acid sequence: CASSLGKRTGAYYEQYF.

The table lists this clonotype with many counts. The chain recombines TRBV5-1 with TRBJ2-7; D gene ambiguous. V lost 4 bases, J lost 5 bases, and 10 bases lay in between. Germline loops: CDR1 SGHRS, CDR2 YFSETQ. This CDR3 is built from 12 residues. The CDR3 loop is CASSPPTDEQYF. CDR3 nucleotide sequence: TGCGCCAGCAGCCCACCAACAGACGAGCAGTACTTC.

This clonotype was counted at least ten times. The chain carries TRBV12-3 or TRBV12-4 and TRBJ1-2; no definite D call. The CDR3 is made up of 15 amino acids. V lost 6 bases and J lost 2, with 16 bases in between. The CDR3 spells CASSHSDGRNYGYTF. The CDR3 coding sequence is TGTGCCAGCAGCCATTCTGACGGGAGAAACTATGGCTACACCTTC.

In this sample, this clonotype turned up many times. The chain joins TRBV18 to TRBJ2-7, with D possibly being TRBD2 (6 bases). Between the trimmed V and J ends, which lost 1 base and 0 bases, there was a span of 13 bases. Germline assignment: CDR1 KGHSH and CDR2 LQKENI. The CDR3 has 16 amino acids. CDR3 nucleotide sequence: TGTGCCAGCTCACCACGGGAGGCTTCGAGCTCCTACGAGCAGTACTTC. Amino acids: CASSPREASSSYEQYF.

This clonotype was found many times. One junction end disagrees with the germline gene, perhaps due to a read error. V and J are TRBV6-1 and TRBJ1-2, with 7 positions matching TRBD1. The germline V gene has CDR1 MNHNS and CDR2 SASEGT. The CDR3 is 18 amino acids. This CDR3 is CAISGDFNRGPANYGYTF. The CDR3 DNA follows: TGTGCCATCAGTGGAGACTTCAACAGGGGCCCAGCTAACTATGGCTACACCTTC.

This clonotype was seen many times. This chain connects TRBV12-3 or TRBV12-4 to TRBJ2-7, with unresolved D. V lost 5 bases to trimming and J lost 6 bases, with 11 bases between them. The CDR3 sequence is 12 residues long. The CDR3 DNA reads TGTGCCAGCAGTAGTCCATGGAGCGAGCAGTACTTC. It specifies CASSSPWSEQYF.

This clonotype was counted at least ten times. The chain uses TRBV10-3 and TRBJ1-5; a weak D match, TRBD1 (6 bases). The CDR3 length is 14 residues. Germline assignment: CDR1 ENHRY and CDR2 SYGVKD. Trimming pared 6 bases from V and 3 bases from J, leaving 12 bases between. DNA of the CDR3: TGTGCCATCAGGGAGGACAGCCTCAATCAGCCCCAGCATTTT. Translating it yields CAIREDSLNQPQHF.

This clonotype showed up just a few times. The gene calls are TRBV5-1 and TRBJ1-2, with D tentatively TRBD1 (5 bases). Per the germline V gene, CDR1 is SGHRS and CDR2 is YFSETQ. The CDR3 is 14 amino acids. Trimming pared 0 bases from V and 5 bases from J, leaving 11 bases between. This CDR3 is CASSLEWTKYGYTF. The CDR3 nucleotides read TGCGCCAGCAGCTTGGAATGGACAAAGTATGGCTACACCTTC.

Concerning this clonotype: A far more abundant clone sits one base away, making this likely a read error. V usage is TRBV6-1 and J usage is TRBJ2-2; possibly TRBD2 for D (5 bases). CDR1 MNHNS and CDR2 SASEGT come from the germline V gene. CDR3 length equals 12 residues. CDR3 amino acids: CAISLGPGEPFF. In DNA form, the CDR3 reads TGTGCCATCAGTCTTGGTCCCGGGGAGCCGTTTTTT.

Turning to this clonotype: It is unclear where the CDR3 begins or ends on the DNA, so no DNA is shown, and the CDR3 is as TCRdb lists it. The V gene is TRBV13, the J gene TRBJ2-2; the table's D call of TRBD1 was not tested on the DNA. CDR1 is PRHDT, CDR2 FYEKMQ, per germline (reference sequence). The CDR3 is 13 amino acids in total, end residues counted. The CDR3 sequence is CASGQDTGELFFF.

This clonotype was observed at least ten times. The CDR3 region has the DNA TGTGCCAGCAGCCTCGGGGGGTTCGCTGAAGCTTTCTTT. Amino acid sequence: CASSLGGFAEAFF. The rearrangement joins TRBV11-2 to TRBJ1-1; D might be TRBD1 (5 bases). V was shortened by 5 bases and J by 6 bases, with 13 bases between the two germline ends. The germline CDR1 and CDR2 sequences are SGHAT and FQNNGV. The CDR3 has 13 residues.

This clonotype was seen many times. The rearrangement joins TRBV2 to TRBJ2-3, with D perhaps TRBD1 (5 bases). The CDR3 is made up of 12 amino acids. V dropped 8 bases and J dropped 3 bases, with 9 bases sitting between them. Germline V gene sequence: CDR1 SNHLY, CDR2 FYNNEI. CDR3: CASSQGTDTQYF. In nucleotides, the CDR3 is TGTGCCAGCTCCCAGGGAACAGATACGCAGTATTTT.

The sample holds many counts of this clonotype. The genes are TRBV30 and TRBJ1-1, with D unclear. Germline values: CDR1 GTSNPN, CDR2 SVGIG (reference sequence). The V gene lost 2 bases and the J gene lost 4 bases, with 11 bases spanning the gap. The CDR3 sequence is 13 residues long. CDR3 loop: CAWSSRPGTEAFF. As DNA, the CDR3 is TGTGCCTGGAGTAGTCGACCGGGCACTGAAGCTTTCTTT.

This clonotype was observed many times. The CDR3 here is CASSYSGNTGELFF. The CDR3 coding sequence is TGTGCCAGCAGTTACTCGGGGAACACCGGGGAGCTGTTTTTT. V usage is TRBV6-5 and J usage is TRBJ2-2; D gene ambiguous. The CDR3 sequence is 14 residues long. The V gene's germline CDR1 is MNHEY and CDR2 SVGAGI. The V end lost 0 bases, the J end lost 1 base, and 3 bases lay between the germline ends.

This clonotype was observed a few times. The chain is built from TRBV20-1 and TRBJ1-1; 9 bases are shared with TRBD1. Looked up from germline, CDR1 is DFQATT and CDR2 is SNEGSKA (reference sequence). The CDR3 length is 13 residues. V was clipped by 5 bases and J by 4 bases; unmatched bases: 5. For the CDR3, the DNA is TGCAGTGCTGGGGGACAGGGTGGCACTGAAGCTTTCTTT. Translation gives CSAGGQGGTEAFF.

As to this clonotype: A far larger clone is one nucleotide away, so this likely arose from a read error. The chain recombines TRBV5-3 with TRBJ2-7, with a tentative D call TRBD2 (5 bases). TRBV5-3 falls under the ORF class, with uncertain function. The CDR3 sequence is 15 residues long. Trimming stripped 0 bases from V and 3 bases from J, with 13 bases between. CDR3 in DNA: TGTGCCAGAAGCTTGGACCCGACGGGGAACTACGAGCAGTACTTC. Translated: CARSLDPTGNYEQYF.

This clonotype was counted only a few times. This chain uses TRBV27 with TRBJ1-2; D uncertain. This CDR3 has 13 amino acids. Germline CDR1 reads MNHEY; CDR2 reads SMNVEV (reference sequence). Trimming took 3 bases from V and 4 from J, leaving 9 bases between them. Here the CDR3 DNA reads TGTGCCAGCAGTTTCCGCCCCAGCTATGGCTACACCTTC. Protein product: CASSFRPSYGYTF.